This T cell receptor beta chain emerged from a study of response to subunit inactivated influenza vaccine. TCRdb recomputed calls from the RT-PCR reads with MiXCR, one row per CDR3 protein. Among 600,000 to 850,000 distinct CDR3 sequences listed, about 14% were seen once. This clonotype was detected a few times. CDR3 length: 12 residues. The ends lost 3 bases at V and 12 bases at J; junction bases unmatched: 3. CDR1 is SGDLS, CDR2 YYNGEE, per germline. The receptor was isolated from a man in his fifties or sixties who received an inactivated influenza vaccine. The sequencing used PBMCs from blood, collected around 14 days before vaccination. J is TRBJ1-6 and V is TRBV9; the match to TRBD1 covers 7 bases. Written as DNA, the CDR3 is TGTGCCAGCAGCGGGGACAGCAGACCCCTCCACTTT. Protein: CASSGDSRPLHF. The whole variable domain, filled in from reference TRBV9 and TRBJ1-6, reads DSGVTQTPKHLITATGQRVTLRCSPRSGDLSVYWYQQSLDQGLQFLIQYYNGEERAKGNILERFSAQQFPDLHSELNLSSLELGDSALYFCASSGDSRPLHFGNGTRLTVT.